The rows below give T cell receptor beta chains drawn from one sample of a study of tumor-infiltrating lymphocytes in localized non-small cell lung cancer. Clones were sequenced by immunoSEQ multiplex PCR, and TCRdb holds only the in-frame ones, with some missing. The sample shows about 12,000 clones, 76% of them seen only once. Sequencing was done on a sample of uninvolved lung tissue not adjacent to the tumor. The receptors were sampled from a human donor with non-small cell lung cancer. The CDR3 runs from the conserved cysteine through the conserved F or W. A D gene is named only where the DNA matches it firmly. Clone size is given for some rows only: seen once, a few or many times, or a class if the clone is expanded.

J gene: TRBJ1-2
V gene: TRBV25-1
D gene: -
clone size: -
CDR3 DNA: TGTGCCAGCAGTGAAGTGGCAGAGCTCTATGGCTACACCTTC
CDR3 protein: CASSEVAELYGYTF

J gene: TRBJ2-2
V gene: TRBV10-3
D gene: TRBD1
clone size: -
CDR3 DNA: TGTGCCACAGGGGGACAGTTGAACACCGGGGAGCTGTTTTTT
CDR3 protein: CATGGQLNTGELFF

J gene: TRBJ1-4
V gene: TRBV9
D gene: TRBD1
clone size: -
CDR3 DNA: TGTGCCAGCAGCATATCAGGGGGAGGAAGCCCTAATGAAAAACTGTTTTTT
CDR3 protein: CASSISGGGSPNEKLFF

J gene: TRBJ1-6
V gene: TRBV30
D gene: -
clone size: -
CDR3 DNA: TGTGCCTGGAGGGGCCGGGACGGACAGAGCTCCTATAATTCACCCCTCCACTTT
CDR3 protein: CAWRGRDGQSSYNSPLHF

J gene: TRBJ2-3
V gene: TRBV29-1
D gene: TRBD1
clone size: -
CDR3 DNA: TGCAGCGTCCGACAGGGAGGCACAGATACGCAGTATTTT
CDR3 protein: CSVRQGGTDTQYF

J gene: TRBJ2-3
V gene: TRBV7-3
D gene: TRBD2
clone size: -
CDR3 DNA: TGTGCCAGCAGCGGACTAGCGGGGAGGTCAGATACGCAGTATTTT
CDR3 protein: CASSGLAGRSDTQYF

J gene: TRBJ1-2
V gene: TRBV7-3
D gene: TRBD1
clone size: -
CDR3 DNA: TGTGCCAGCAGCCCCGGCAGGGGGCGCGGCTATGGCTACACCTTC
CDR3 protein: CASSPGRGRGYGYTF

J gene: TRBJ1-2
V gene: TRBV2
D gene: -
clone size: -
CDR3 DNA: TGTGCCAGCAGTGAGGCCGACATCTATGGCTACACCTTC
CDR3 protein: CASSEADIYGYTF

J gene: TRBJ2-1
V gene: TRBV29-1
D gene: TRBD2
clone size: -
CDR3 DNA: TGCAGCGTCTTAGCGGGAGCGGGGAATGAGCAGTTCTTC
CDR3 protein: CSVLAGAGNEQFF

J gene: TRBJ1-6
V gene: TRBV19
D gene: -
clone size: -
CDR3 DNA: TGTGCCAGTAGTAAAGGGGGAATCTCCTATAATTCACCCCTCCACTTT
CDR3 protein: CASSKGGISYNSPLHF

J gene: TRBJ2-2
V gene: TRBV2
D gene: -
clone size: -
CDR3 DNA: TGTGCCAGCAGCCCGAGGGGCCGCACCGGGGAGCTGTTTTTT
CDR3 protein: CASSPRGRTGELFF

J gene: TRBJ1-5
V gene: TRBV30
D gene: -
clone size: -
CDR3 DNA: TGTGCCTGGAGTGGCAGGAAGGGTCAGCCCCAGCATTTT
CDR3 protein: CAWSGRKGQPQHF

J gene: TRBJ1-2
V gene: TRBV6-1
D gene: TRBD1
clone size: -
CDR3 DNA: TGTGCCAGCAGTGATCGATGGGACCTGACAGGGCCGGACGATGGCTACACCTTC
CDR3 protein: CASSDRWDLTGPDDGYTF

J gene: TRBJ2-3
V gene: TRBV29-1
D gene: -
clone size: -
CDR3 DNA: TGCAGCTCCGGTGGGTGGGATACGCAGTATTTT
CDR3 protein: CSSGGWDTQYF

J gene: TRBJ1-1
V gene: TRBV6-5
D gene: -
clone size: -
CDR3 DNA: TGTGCCAGCAGTACCACCAGGGGCACTGAAGCTTTCTTT
CDR3 protein: CASSTTRGTEAFF

J gene: TRBJ1-6
V gene: TRBV6-1
D gene: -
clone size: -
CDR3 DNA: TGTGCCAGCAGACATAATGATTCACCCCTCCACTTT
CDR3 protein: CASRHNDSPLHF

J gene: TRBJ2-5
V gene: TRBV5-6
D gene: -
clone size: -
CDR3 DNA: TGTGCCAGCAGCTTTTGGGGGGAGACCCAGTACTTC
CDR3 protein: CASSFWGETQYF

J gene: TRBJ1-5
V gene: TRBV7-2
D gene: -
clone size: medium-sized
CDR3 DNA: TGTGCCAGCAGCTTAGTAGGGGATAGCAATCAGCCCCAGCATTTT
CDR3 protein: CASSLVGDSNQPQHF

J gene: TRBJ1-2
V gene: TRBV6-5
D gene: TRBD1
clone size: -
CDR3 DNA: TGTGCCAGCAGTTGGGGTGGACCGGCAGGGGGAAATGGCTACACCTTC
CDR3 protein: CASSWGGPAGGNGYTF

J gene: TRBJ1-5
V gene: TRBV7-9
D gene: -
clone size: -
CDR3 DNA: TGTGCCAGCAGCTTATCCGGGAATCAGCCCCAGCATTTT
CDR3 protein: CASSLSGNQPQHF

J gene: TRBJ2-1
V gene: TRBV9
D gene: -
clone size: -
CDR3 DNA: TGTGCCAGCAGCCGGGACGGATACTCCTACAATGAGCAGTTCTTC
CDR3 protein: CASSRDGYSYNEQFF

J gene: TRBJ1-2
V gene: TRBV14
D gene: -
clone size: few
CDR3 DNA: TGTGCCAGCAGCCTTTTCGGGGGGGGCTACACCTTC
CDR3 protein: CASSLFGGGYTF

J gene: TRBJ1-3
V gene: TRBV6-1
D gene: -
clone size: few
CDR3 DNA: TGTGCCAGCAGTGAAGCCCGAAACACCATATATTTT
CDR3 protein: CASSEARNTIYF

J gene: TRBJ1-2
V gene: TRBV19
D gene: -
clone size: few
CDR3 DNA: TGTGCCAGTAGTTCAAATGGGGATTTGTATGGCTACACCTTC
CDR3 protein: CASSSNGDLYGYTF

J gene: TRBJ2-5
V gene: TRBV5-8
D gene: TRBD1
clone size: few
CDR3 DNA: TGTGCCAGCAGACCGACAGGGTTGGGAGAGACCCAGTACTTC
CDR3 protein: CASRPTGLGETQYF

J gene: TRBJ2-1
V gene: TRBV9
D gene: -
clone size: -
CDR3 DNA: TGTGCCAGCAGCCCGAGGGGGGTCAATGAGCAGTTCTTC
CDR3 protein: CASSPRGVNEQFF

J gene: TRBJ1-5
V gene: TRBV30
D gene: -
clone size: -
CDR3 DNA: TGTGCCTGGAGTGTTTCAGGGGCGAGCAATCAGCCCCAGCATTTT
CDR3 protein: CAWSVSGASNQPQHF

J gene: TRBJ2-7
V gene: TRBV4-1
D gene: TRBD2
clone size: -
CDR3 DNA: TGCGCCAGCAGCCTGTCGAGCGGGGGAGGTTACGAGCAGTACTTC
CDR3 protein: CASSLSSGGGYEQYF

J gene: TRBJ2-5
V gene: TRBV2
D gene: -
clone size: -
CDR3 DNA: TGTGCCAGCAGTTTAGCGACTAGTAGAGAGACCCAGTACTTC
CDR3 protein: CASSLATSRETQYF

J gene: TRBJ1-5
V gene: TRBV9
D gene: -
clone size: -
CDR3 DNA: TGTGCCAGCAGCGTAGGGTCAGGGCTAAAGCCCCAGCATTTT
CDR3 protein: CASSVGSGLKPQHF

J gene: TRBJ1-5
V gene: TRBV6-6
D gene: -
clone size: -
CDR3 DNA: TGTGCCAGCACTCCTACAGACAATCAGCCCCAGCATTTT
CDR3 protein: CASTPTDNQPQHF

J gene: TRBJ1-3
V gene: TRBV25-1
D gene: -
clone size: few
CDR3 DNA: TGTGCCAGCAGTCCCTTCCACAGGGATTTCTCTGGAAACACCATATATTTT
CDR3 protein: CASSPFHRDFSGNTIYF

J gene: TRBJ2-5
V gene: TRBV4-2
D gene: TRBD2
clone size: -
CDR3 DNA: TGTGCCAGCAGCCAACTAGCGGGGGGGGGTCTTGGTGAGACCCAGTACTTC
CDR3 protein: CASSQLAGGGLGETQYF

J gene: TRBJ1-2
V gene: TRBV25-1
D gene: -
clone size: -
CDR3 DNA: TGTGCCAGCAGTCCTCGGGGGTATGGCTACACCTTC
CDR3 protein: CASSPRGYGYTF

J gene: TRBJ2-1
V gene: TRBV19
D gene: -
clone size: -
CDR3 DNA: TGTGCCAGTAGTGTTAAGGGCTACAATGAGCAGTTCTTC
CDR3 protein: CASSVKGYNEQFF

J gene: TRBJ1-2
V gene: TRBV2
D gene: -
clone size: -
CDR3 DNA: TGTGCCAGCAGTGAGACAGCCGTCGAGGGGTATGGCTACACCTTC
CDR3 protein: CASSETAVEGYGYTF

J gene: TRBJ1-1
V gene: TRBV19
D gene: -
clone size: few
CDR3 DNA: TGTGCCAGTAGTATTGGGGTGAACACTGAAGCTTTCTTT
CDR3 protein: CASSIGVNTEAFF

J gene: TRBJ1-2
V gene: TRBV9
D gene: TRBD1
clone size: -
CDR3 DNA: TGTGCCAGCAGCCCTCGGACAGGGGGGTTGGATGGCTACACCTTC
CDR3 protein: CASSPRTGGLDGYTF

J gene: TRBJ1-1
V gene: TRBV5-6
D gene: -
clone size: -
CDR3 DNA: TGTGCCAGCAGCTGGCCAGGGAAGACTGAAGCTTTCTTT
CDR3 protein: CASSWPGKTEAFF

J gene: TRBJ2-3
V gene: TRBV11-1
D gene: TRBD2
clone size: -
CDR3 DNA: TGTGCCAGCAGTAGCCGATCCGGGACTAGCGGGAGGGATACGCAGTATTTT
CDR3 protein: CASSSRSGTSGRDTQYF

J gene: TRBJ2-7
V gene: TRBV27
D gene: TRBD1
clone size: -
CDR3 DNA: TGTGCCAGCGGCGGGACAGGGCCCCACGAGCAGTACTTC
CDR3 protein: CASGGTGPHEQYF

J gene: TRBJ2-2
V gene: TRBV5-1
D gene: -
clone size: -
CDR3 DNA: TGCGCCAGCAGCTTCAACACCGGGGAGCTGTTTTTT
CDR3 protein: CASSFNTGELFF

J gene: TRBJ2-3
V gene: TRBV29-1
D gene: TRBD2
clone size: once
CDR3 DNA: TGCAGCGTTGACGCGGGGGGGGCCGGCACAGATACGCAGTATTTT
CDR3 protein: CSVDAGGAGTDTQYF

J gene: TRBJ2-2
V gene: TRBV5-1
D gene: -
clone size: -
CDR3 DNA: TGCGCCAGCAGCTTGGCCCTTTTCGGGGAGCTGTTTTTT
CDR3 protein: CASSLALFGELFF

J gene: TRBJ2-7
V gene: TRBV5-4
D gene: -
clone size: once
CDR3 DNA: TGTGCCAGCAGCCCAAGTCAGGGTCGATTAGCCTGGCAGTACTTC
CDR3 protein: CASSPSQGRLAWQYF

J gene: TRBJ1-1
V gene: TRBV2
D gene: -
clone size: -
CDR3 DNA: TGTGCCAGCAGTGTGGCGCCGGGCACTGAAGCTTTCTTT
CDR3 protein: CASSVAPGTEAFF

J gene: TRBJ2-3
V gene: TRBV7-9
D gene: -
clone size: -
CDR3 DNA: TGTGCCAGCAGCTTACGGGGGGCCGGGGGAGATACGCAGTATTTT
CDR3 protein: CASSLRGAGGDTQYF